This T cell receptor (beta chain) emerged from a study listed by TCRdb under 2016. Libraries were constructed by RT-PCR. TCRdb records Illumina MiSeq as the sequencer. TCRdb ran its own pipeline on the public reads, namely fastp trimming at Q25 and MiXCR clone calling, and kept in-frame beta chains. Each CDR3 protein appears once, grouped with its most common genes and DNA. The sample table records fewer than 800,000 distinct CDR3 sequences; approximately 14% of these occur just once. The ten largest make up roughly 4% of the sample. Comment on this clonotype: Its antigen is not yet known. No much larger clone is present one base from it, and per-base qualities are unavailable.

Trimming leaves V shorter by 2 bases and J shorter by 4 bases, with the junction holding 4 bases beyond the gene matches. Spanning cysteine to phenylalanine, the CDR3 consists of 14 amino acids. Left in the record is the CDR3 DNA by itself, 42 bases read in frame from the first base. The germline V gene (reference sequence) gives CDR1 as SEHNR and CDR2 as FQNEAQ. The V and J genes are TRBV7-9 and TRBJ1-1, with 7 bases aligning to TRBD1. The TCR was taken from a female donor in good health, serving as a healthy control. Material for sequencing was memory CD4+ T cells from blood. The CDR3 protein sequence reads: CASSLMSGGTEAFF. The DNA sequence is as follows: TGTGCCAGCAGCTTAATGTCAGGGGGCACTGAAGCTTTCTTT.